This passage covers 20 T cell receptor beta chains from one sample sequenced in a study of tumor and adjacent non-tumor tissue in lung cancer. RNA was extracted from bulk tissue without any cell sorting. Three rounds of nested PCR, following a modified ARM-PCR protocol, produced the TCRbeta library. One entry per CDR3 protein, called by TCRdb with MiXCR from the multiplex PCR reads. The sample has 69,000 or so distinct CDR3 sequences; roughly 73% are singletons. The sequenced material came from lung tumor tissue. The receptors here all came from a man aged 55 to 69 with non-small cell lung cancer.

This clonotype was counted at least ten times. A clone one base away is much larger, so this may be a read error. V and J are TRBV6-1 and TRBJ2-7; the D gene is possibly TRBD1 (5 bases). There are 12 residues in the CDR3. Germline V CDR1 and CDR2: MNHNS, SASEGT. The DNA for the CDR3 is TGTGCCAGCAGTGAAAGGGGCACGGTGGTAGACTTC. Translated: CASSERGTVVDF.

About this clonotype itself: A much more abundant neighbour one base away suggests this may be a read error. The CDR3 is CSTPLAGGPPNTDTQYF. CDR3 nucleotide sequence: TGCAGTACCCCTCTCGCGGGAGGCCCCCCTAACACAGATACGCAGTATTTT. This chain uses TRBV20-1 with TRBJ2-3; 8 bases line up with TRBD2. The J segment lost 2 bases and the V segment lost 8 bases, leaving 18 bases of the junction unmatched. The V gene's germline CDR1 is DFQATT and CDR2 SNEGSKA (reference sequence). This CDR3 has 17 amino acids.

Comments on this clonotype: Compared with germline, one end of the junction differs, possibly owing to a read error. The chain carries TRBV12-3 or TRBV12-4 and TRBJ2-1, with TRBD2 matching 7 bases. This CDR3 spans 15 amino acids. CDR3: CASSIPQRDHNEHFF. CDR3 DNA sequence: TGTGCCAGCAGTATTCCTCAGCGGGACCACAATGAGCACTTCTTC.

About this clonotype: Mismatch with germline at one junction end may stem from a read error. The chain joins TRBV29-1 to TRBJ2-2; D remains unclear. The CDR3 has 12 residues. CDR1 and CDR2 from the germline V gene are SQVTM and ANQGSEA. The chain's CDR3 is CNVEGLGRELFF. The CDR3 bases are TGCAACGTTGAAGGGTTGGGGAGGGAGCTGTTTTTT.

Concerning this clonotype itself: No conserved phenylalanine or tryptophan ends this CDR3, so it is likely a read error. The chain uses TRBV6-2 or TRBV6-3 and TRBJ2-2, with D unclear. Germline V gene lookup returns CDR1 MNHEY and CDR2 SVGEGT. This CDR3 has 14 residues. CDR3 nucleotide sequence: TGTGCTAGCAGTTACTTAGGGTCCTCCGGGGAGCTGTTTTCT. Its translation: CASSYLGSSGELFS.

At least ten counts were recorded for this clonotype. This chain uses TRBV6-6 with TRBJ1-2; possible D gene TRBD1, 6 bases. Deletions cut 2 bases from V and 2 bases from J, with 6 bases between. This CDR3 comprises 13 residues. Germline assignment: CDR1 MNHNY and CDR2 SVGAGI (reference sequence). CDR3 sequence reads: CASSYGTNYGYTF. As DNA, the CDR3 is TGTGCCAGCAGTTACGGGACAAACTATGGCTACACCTTC.

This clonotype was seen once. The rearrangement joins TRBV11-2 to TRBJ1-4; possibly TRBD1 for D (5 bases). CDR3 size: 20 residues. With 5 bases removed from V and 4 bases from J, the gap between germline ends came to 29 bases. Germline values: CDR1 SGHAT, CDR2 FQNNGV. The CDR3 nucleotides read TGTGCCAGCAGCCCCATGCCCCTTGGACATGTCGAAGACTATAATGAAAAACTGTTTTTT. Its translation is CASSPMPLGHVEDYNEKLFF.

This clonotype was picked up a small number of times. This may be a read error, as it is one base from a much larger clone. In DNA form, the CDR3 reads TGTGCCATCAGTCCCTCACTCGGGGAGCTGTTTTTT. Protein sequence: CAISPSLGELFF. The chain is built from TRBV10-3 and TRBJ2-2; D gene ambiguous. The CDR3 loop spans 12 amino acids. Germline CDR1 ENHRY, CDR2 SYGVKD. The V gene lost 5 bases and the J gene lost 7 bases, with 8 bases spanning the gap.

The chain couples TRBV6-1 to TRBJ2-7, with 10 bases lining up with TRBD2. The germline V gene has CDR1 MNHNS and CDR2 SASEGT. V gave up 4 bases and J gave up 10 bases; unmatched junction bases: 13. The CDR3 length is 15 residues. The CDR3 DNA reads TGTGCCAGCAGTGGAGCGGGAGGGCCACGGAGCGAACAGTACTTC. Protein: CASSGAGGPRSEQYF.

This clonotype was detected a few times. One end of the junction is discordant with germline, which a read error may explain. CDR3 nucleotides: TGTGCCAGCAGTGGGAGAGACAGGGGTGACAATCAGTCCCAGCATTTT. Amino acid sequence: CASSGRDRGDNQSQHF. The genes are TRBV6-6 and TRBJ1-5; TRBD1 matches 8 bases. The CDR3 runs to 16 residues. The germline CDR1 and CDR2 sequences are MNHNY and SVGAGI (reference sequence).

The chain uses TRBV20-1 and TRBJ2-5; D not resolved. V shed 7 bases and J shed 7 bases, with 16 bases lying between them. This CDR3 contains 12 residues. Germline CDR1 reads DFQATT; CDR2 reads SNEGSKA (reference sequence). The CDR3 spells CSVMVAGVTQYF. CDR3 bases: TGCAGTGTTATGGTCGCTGGGGTGACCCAGTACTTC.

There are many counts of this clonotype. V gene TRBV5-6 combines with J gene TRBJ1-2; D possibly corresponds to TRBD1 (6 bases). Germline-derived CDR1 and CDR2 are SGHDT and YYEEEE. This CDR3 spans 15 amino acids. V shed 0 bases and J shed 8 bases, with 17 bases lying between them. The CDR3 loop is CASSLDTTGFDGYTF. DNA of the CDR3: TGTGCCAGCAGCTTGGATACTACAGGGTTTGACGGCTACACCTTC.

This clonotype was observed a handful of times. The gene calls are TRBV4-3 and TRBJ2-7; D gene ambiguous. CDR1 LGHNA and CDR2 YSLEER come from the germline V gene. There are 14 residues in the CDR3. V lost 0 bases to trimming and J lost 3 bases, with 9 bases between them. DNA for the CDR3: TGCGCCAGCAGCCAAGATCAGTGGCGCTACGAGCAGTACTTC. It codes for CASSQDQWRYEQYF.

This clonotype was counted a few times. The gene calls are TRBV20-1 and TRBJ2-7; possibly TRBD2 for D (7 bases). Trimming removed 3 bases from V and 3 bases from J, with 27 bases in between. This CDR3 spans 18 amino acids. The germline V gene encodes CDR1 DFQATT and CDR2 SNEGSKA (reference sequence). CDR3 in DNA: TGCAGTGCTAGCGCCGGACTAGGGGGAGGGCCCGATCACTACGAGCAGTACTTC. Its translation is CSASAGLGGGPDHYEQYF.

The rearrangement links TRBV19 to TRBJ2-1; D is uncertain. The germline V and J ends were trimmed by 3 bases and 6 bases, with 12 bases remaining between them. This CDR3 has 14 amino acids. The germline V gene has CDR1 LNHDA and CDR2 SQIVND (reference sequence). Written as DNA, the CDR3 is TGTGCCAGTAGTATCAAGTCTATGTTCAATGAGCAGTTCTTC. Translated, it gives CASSIKSMFNEQFF.

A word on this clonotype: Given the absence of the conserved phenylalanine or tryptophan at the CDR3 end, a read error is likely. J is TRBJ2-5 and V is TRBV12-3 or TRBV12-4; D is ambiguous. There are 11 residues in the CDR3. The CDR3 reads CANSSSKNQYL. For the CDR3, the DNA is TGTGCCAACAGTTCATCCAAGAACCAGTACTTA.

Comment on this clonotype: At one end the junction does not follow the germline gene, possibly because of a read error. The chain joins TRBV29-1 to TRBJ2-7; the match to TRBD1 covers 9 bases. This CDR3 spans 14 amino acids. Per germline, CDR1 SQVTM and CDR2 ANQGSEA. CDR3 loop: CCVRAGTGRNEQYF. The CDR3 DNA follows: TGCTGCGTCAGAGCCGGGACAGGGCGCAATGAGCAGTACTTC.

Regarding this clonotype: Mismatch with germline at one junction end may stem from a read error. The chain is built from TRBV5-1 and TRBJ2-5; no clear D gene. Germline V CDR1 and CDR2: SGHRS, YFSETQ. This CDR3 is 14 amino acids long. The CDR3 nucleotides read TGCGCCAGCAGCACCCTACAAGGCCAGGAGACACAGTACTTC. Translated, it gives CASSTLQGQETQYF.

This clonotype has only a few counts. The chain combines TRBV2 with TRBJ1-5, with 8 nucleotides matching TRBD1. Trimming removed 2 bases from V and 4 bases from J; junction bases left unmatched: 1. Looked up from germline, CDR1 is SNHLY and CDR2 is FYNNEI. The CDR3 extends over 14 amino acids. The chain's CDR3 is CASSEQGANQPQHF. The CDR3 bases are TGTGCCAGCAGTGAACAGGGGGCTAATCAGCCCCAGCATTTT.

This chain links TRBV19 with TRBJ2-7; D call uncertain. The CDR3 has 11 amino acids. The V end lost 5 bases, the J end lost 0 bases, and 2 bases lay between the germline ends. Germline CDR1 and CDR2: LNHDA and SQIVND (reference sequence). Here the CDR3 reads CASSFSYEQYF. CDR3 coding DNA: TGTGCCAGTAGTTTCTCCTACGAGCAGTACTTC.